This T cell receptor (beta chain) emerged from a study of OX40 agonist ivuxolimab in advanced cancers. Study-wide results and caveats: Low levels of normalized T-cell clonal expansion also appeared in some nonresponders.

Trimming removed 5 bases from V and 5 bases from J; junction bases left unmatched: 11. The CDR3 is made up of 15 amino acids. Germline CDR1 SGDLS, CDR2 YYNGEE. On this clone itself: Its antigen is unidentified. This CDR3 is also generated by other DNA sequences in the sample.

Here immunoSEQ multiplex PCR was the method, and the copy in TCRdb shows in-frame clones only, minus some. The repertoire includes around 43,000 clones, more than 75% of them detected once, and about 13% sits in the top ten. The chain employs TRBV9 and TRBJ2-7; 9 positions agree with TRBD2. The receptor's source is an adult with an advanced solid tumor such as melanoma, head and neck, liver or kidney cancer. The specimen comprised CD4+ or CD8+ T cells sorted from blood, sampled in a trial of the OX40 agonist ivuxolimab. CDR3 in amino acids: CASSPSGGPTHEQYF. The CDR3 DNA is TGTGCCAGCAGTCCAAGCGGGGGGCCCACCCACGAGCAGTACTTC. The variable domain in full, completed from reference TRBV9 and TRBJ2-7, reads DSGVTQTPKHLITATGQRVTLRCSPRSGDLSVYWYQQSLDQGLQFLIQYYNGEERAKGNILERFSAQQFPDLHSELNLSSLELGDSALYFCASSPSGGPTHEQYFGPGTRLTVT.